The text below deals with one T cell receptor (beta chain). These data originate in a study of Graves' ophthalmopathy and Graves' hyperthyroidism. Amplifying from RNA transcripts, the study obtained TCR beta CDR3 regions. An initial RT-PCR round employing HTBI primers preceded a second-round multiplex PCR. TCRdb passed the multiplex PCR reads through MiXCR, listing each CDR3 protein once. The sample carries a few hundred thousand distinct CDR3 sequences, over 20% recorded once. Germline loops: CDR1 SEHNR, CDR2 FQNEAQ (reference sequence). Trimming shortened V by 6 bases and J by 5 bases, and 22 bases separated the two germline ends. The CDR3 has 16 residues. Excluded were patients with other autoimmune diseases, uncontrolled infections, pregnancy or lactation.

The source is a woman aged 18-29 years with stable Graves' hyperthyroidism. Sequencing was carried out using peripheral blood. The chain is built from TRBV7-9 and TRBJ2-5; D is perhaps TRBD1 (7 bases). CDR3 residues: CASSSGGGFPTETQYF. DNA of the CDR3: TGTGCCAGCAGTTCCGGAGGGGGCTTTCCTACGGAGACCCAGTACTTC.